The table lists the clone carrying this T cell receptor beta chain with many counts. No antigen is known for it. The data stem from a study of regulatory T cells in long-lasting Graves disease. General study findings and limits: Among the persistent patients, some 2,900 public clonotypes were shared, more than the approximately 970 shared among new patients.

Through Arm-PCR of CDR3 regions and iRepertoire HTBI primers, TCR beta libraries were built. In the original processing: The identification of roughly 62 TRBV and roughly 14 TRBJ segments was made across samples. TCRdb reanalysed the multiplex PCR reads using MiXCR and keeps one entry per CDR3 protein. The V and J calls, along with clone size, are taken from TCRdb and not from the paper's own processing. The sample has almost 350,000 distinct CDR3 sequences, around 20% seen once. Time point defined: persistent/refractory GD, antithyroid drugs over 5 years with positive TRAb. After RNA was extracted from PBMCs, the TCR library was made from it. American Thyroid Association guidelines defined how Graves' disease was diagnosed. Tubes containing EDTA received roughly 10 milliliters of drawn peripheral blood. Germline V gene data show CDR1 as MDHEN and CDR2 as SYDVKM. This CDR3 comprises 14 residues. Deletions cut 7 bases from V and 4 bases from J, with 16 bases between.

The genes are TRBV28 and TRBJ1-2; no firm D call. The sample here was peripheral blood mononuclear cells (PBMCs), taken when the disease was refractory, from a patient treated with antithyroid drugs. The receptor's source is a female donor with Graves disease. The CDR3 nucleotides are TGTGCCAGCACCTCCTCTTCAACGGGCTATGGCTACACCTTC. It translates to CASTSSSTGYGYTF.